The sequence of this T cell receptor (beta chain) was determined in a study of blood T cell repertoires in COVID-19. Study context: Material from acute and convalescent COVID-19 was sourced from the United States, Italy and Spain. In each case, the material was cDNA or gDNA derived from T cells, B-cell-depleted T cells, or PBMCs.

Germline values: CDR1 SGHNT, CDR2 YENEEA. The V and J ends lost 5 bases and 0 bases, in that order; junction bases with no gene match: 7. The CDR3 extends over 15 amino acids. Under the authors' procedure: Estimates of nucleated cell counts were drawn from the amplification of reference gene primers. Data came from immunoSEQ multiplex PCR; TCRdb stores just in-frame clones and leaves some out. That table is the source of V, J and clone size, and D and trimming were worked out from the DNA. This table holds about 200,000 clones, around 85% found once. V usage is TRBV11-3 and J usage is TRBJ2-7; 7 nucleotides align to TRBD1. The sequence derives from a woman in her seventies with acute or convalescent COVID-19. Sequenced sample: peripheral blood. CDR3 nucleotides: TGTGCCAGCAGCCGACAGGGCCCAAACTCCTACGAGCAGTACTTC. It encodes CASSRQGPNSYEQYF.